The subject of this entry is one T cell receptor beta chain. Its specificity is unknown. Assay: immunoSEQ multiplex PCR; the TCRdb copy retains only in-frame clones and omits some. The sample yields just over 25,000 clones, more than 75% seen once. This entry comes from a study of PD-1 blockade in classical Hodgkin lymphoma. Study conclusions and caveats: The causes of the repertoire differences, possibly disease activity or prior therapy, remain undefined.

All the patients suffered relapse after autologous stem cell transplantation, and brentuximab vedotin exposure differed. The sequence was obtained from a human donor with classical Hodgkin lymphoma. The source was peripheral blood mononuclear cells (PBMCs), collected at baseline.

This CDR3 reads CASTPGRGDNEQFF. The CDR3 DNA reads TGCGCCAGCACCCCGGGACGAGGAGACAATGAGCAGTTCTTC. The V and J genes are TRBV5-1 and TRBJ2-1; D assignment may be TRBD1 or TRBD2 (5 bases each). V gave up 6 bases and J gave up 5 bases, with 15 bases separating them. The CDR3 has 14 amino acids. Germline V gene data show CDR1 as SGHRS and CDR2 as YFSETQ.